This is a list of T cell receptor beta chains from one sample in a study of blood T cell repertoires in COVID-19. Generated by immunoSEQ multiplex PCR, the TCRdb table keeps only in-frame clones and is missing some. This table has around 190,000 clones, roughly 77% appearing once. Sequencing used PBMCs or T cells enriched from blood (not recorded which). Source of these receptors: a middle-aged man who had recovered from COVID-19. The CDR3 runs from the conserved cysteine through the conserved F or W. A D gene is named only where the DNA matches it firmly. Not every row has a clone size; where given, it reads once, few, many or a size class.

TRBV6-5	TRBJ2-1	TRBD2	-	CASSLAGGNEQFF	TGTGCCAGCAGTCTAGCGGGGGGTAATGAGCAGTTCTTC
TRBV4-2	TRBJ2-1	TRBD2	once	CASSQLAGTRVDNEQFF	TGTGCCAGCAGCCAATTAGCGGGGACTAGAGTGGACAATGAGCAGTTCTTC
TRBV2	TRBJ1-2	TRBD1	-	CASSGRFGTGKSDGYTF	TGTGCCAGCAGTGGAAGATTTGGGACAGGGAAAAGCGATGGCTACACCTTC
TRBV12-5	TRBJ2-7	TRBD2	-	CASGLVGLAGDYEQYF	TGTGCTAGTGGTTTGGTAGGTCTAGCGGGAGACTACGAGCAGTACTTC
TRBV28	TRBJ1-2	TRBD1	-	CASRLGGQAYGYTF	TGTGCCAGCAGACTCGGCGGACAGGCCTATGGCTACACCTTC
TRBV6-5	TRBJ1-4	-	-	CASSYSAPGGRLFF	TGTGCCAGCAGTTACTCGGCCCCGGGGGGGAGACTGTTTTTT
TRBV7-9	TRBJ2-3	-	-	CASSSSTDTQYF	TGTGCCAGCAGCTCGAGCACAGATACGCAGTATTTT
TRBV2	TRBJ1-6	-	-	CASGTSSYNSPLHF	TGTGCCAGCGGTACCAGCTCCTATAATTCACCCCTCCACTTT
TRBV5-5	TRBJ1-5	-	-	CASSQGMFRAGGNQPQHF	TGTGCCAGCAGCCAAGGGATGTTCCGGGCAGGGGGCAATCAGCCCCAGCATTTT
TRBV11-2	TRBJ1-6	-	-	CASSLGTVYNSPLHF	TGTGCCAGCAGCTTAGGGACAGTTTATAATTCACCCCTCCACTTT
TRBV12-5	TRBJ2-1	TRBD2	-	CASGPGTSGTEEQFF	TGTGCTAGTGGTCCAGGGACTAGCGGGACTGAGGAGCAGTTCTTC
TRBV2	TRBJ2-7	TRBD2	-	CASPGSLAGGVEQYF	TGTGCCAGCCCTGGGTCCTTAGCGGGAGGGGTCGAGCAGTACTTC
TRBV2	TRBJ2-1	TRBD2	few	CASSAGLADYNEQFF	TGTGCCAGCAGTGCGGGACTAGCGGATTACAATGAGCAGTTCTTC
TRBV2	TRBJ2-1	-	-	CASTPEFTYNEQFF	TGTGCCAGTACTCCCGAGTTTACCTACAATGAGCAGTTCTTC
TRBV19	TRBJ2-3	TRBD2	-	CASRNIGTSGGDTQYF	TGTGCCAGTAGAAACATCGGGACTAGCGGGGGAGATACGCAGTATTTT
TRBV30	TRBJ2-7	TRBD2	once	CASQGLGTSRPYEQYF	TGTGCCTCTCAGGGATTAGGGACTAGCCGACCCTACGAGCAGTACTTC
TRBV7-3	TRBJ1-1	TRBD1	-	CASSLTETGDAFF	TGTGCCAGCAGCTTAACCGAGACAGGGGACGCTTTCTTT
TRBV29-1	TRBJ2-7	-	-	CSVAGPHEQYF	TGCAGCGTTGCAGGGCCCCACGAGCAGTACTTC
TRBV7-2	TRBJ1-2	-	-	CASSFTEVTGYTF	TGTGCCAGCAGCTTTACAGAAGTGACCGGCTACACCTTC
TRBV7-9	TRBJ1-1	TRBD1	-	CASSLVLTGTGGRTEAFF	TGTGCCAGCAGCTTAGTCCTCACCGGGACAGGGGGTCGTACTGAAGCTTTCTTT
TRBV24-1	TRBJ1-2	-	-	CATSDWTQGLGYTF	TGTGCCACCAGTGATTGGACACAGGGTCTCGGCTACACCTTC
TRBV11-2	TRBJ2-5	-	-	CASTPLGGPEATQYF	TGTGCCAGCACTCCGCTGGGGGGTCCCGAAGCGACCCAGTACTTC
TRBV14	TRBJ1-1	-	-	CASSLPPRAHTEAFF	TGTGCCAGCAGCCTCCCTCCTAGAGCCCACACTGAAGCTTTCTTT
TRBV3-1/TRBV3-2	TRBJ1-2	-	few	CASSQDPTGNYGYTF	TGTGCCAGCAGCCAAGATCCAACAGGGAACTATGGCTACACCTTC
TRBV7-9	TRBJ1-1	-	-	CASSPWGGAFTEAFF	TGTGCCAGCAGCCCATGGGGGGGCGCATTTACTGAAGCTTTCTTT
TRBV5-4	TRBJ1-3	TRBD1	-	CASSRDMTGSGNTIYF	TGTGCCAGCAGCCGAGATATGACAGGGAGCGGAAACACCATATATTTT
TRBV2	TRBJ1-4	-	-	CASSEAVRRGNEKLFF	TGTGCCAGCAGTGAAGCGGTAAGGCGAGGGAATGAAAAACTGTTTTTT
TRBV7-8	TRBJ1-5	-	-	CASSLLATNQPQHF	TGTGCCAGCAGCTTATTGGCCACCAATCAGCCCCAGCATTTT
TRBV7-6	TRBJ2-3	-	-	CASSSTRADTQYF	TGTGCCAGCAGCTCCACCAGGGCAGATACGCAGTATTTT
TRBV10-3	TRBJ1-2	-	-	CAISPRERGFGGYTF	TGTGCCATCAGTCCCAGAGAAAGGGGGTTTGGTGGCTACACCTTC
TRBV5-1	TRBJ2-3	TRBD1	-	CASKSDRGGPDTQYF	TGCGCCAGCAAATCCGACAGGGGAGGTCCAGATACGCAGTATTTT
TRBV5-1	TRBJ2-1	TRBD1	-	CASSFGQEYNEQFF	TGCGCCAGCAGCTTCGGACAGGAGTACAATGAGCAGTTCTTC
TRBV3-1/TRBV3-2	TRBJ1-2	-	-	CASSQDRRGQGYTF	TGTGCCAGCAGCCAAGACCGCAGGGGCCAGGGCTACACCTTC
TRBV18	TRBJ1-2	-	-	CASSPGSQGYGYTF	TGTGCCAGCTCACCAGGAAGTCAGGGCTATGGCTACACCTTC
TRBV2	TRBJ1-2	-	-	CASSYNGYTF	TGTGCCAGCAGTTACAATGGCTACACCTTC
TRBV10-2	TRBJ2-7	TRBD2	-	CASRTTSSGRSGYYEQYF	TGCGCCAGCAGGACTACCTCTAGCGGGAGGTCCGGGTACTACGAGCAGTACTTC
TRBV18	TRBJ2-1	TRBD2	-	CASSPGLVRLGEQFF	TGTGCCAGCTCACCCGGACTAGTACGACTCGGTGAGCAGTTCTTC
TRBV24-1	TRBJ1-2	TRBD1	-	CATSDRQGVNFRGYTF	TGTGCCACCAGTGATCGACAGGGAGTGAATTTTAGAGGCTACACCTTC
TRBV6-6	TRBJ1-6	TRBD1	few	CASSRTGNNSPLHF	TGTGCCAGCAGTCGGACAGGGAATAATTCACCCCTCCACTTT
TRBV5-4	TRBJ2-1	TRBD2	-	CASSPGGLAGDNEQFF	TGTGCCAGCAGCCCCGGCGGACTAGCGGGAGACAATGAGCAGTTCTTC
TRBV5-1	TRBJ1-1	-	-	CASSLDPGSGTEAFF	TGCGCCAGCAGCTTGGATCCGGGAAGTGGGACTGAAGCTTTCTTT
TRBV30	TRBJ2-7	-	-	CAWSVGSGTYEQYF	TGTGCCTGGAGTGTAGGAAGCGGCACCTACGAGCAGTACTTC
TRBV2	TRBJ2-7	-	-	CASGYTTYEQYF	TGTGCCAGCGGTTACACCACCTACGAGCAGTACTTC
TRBV18	TRBJ2-1	-	-	CASSRTQDNEQFF	TGTGCCAGCTCGCGAACCCAGGACAATGAGCAGTTCTTC
TRBV7-2	TRBJ2-2	-	-	CASSLIGAGELFF	TGTGCCAGCAGCTTAATAGGGGCCGGGGAGCTGTTTTTT
TRBV6-2/TRBV6-3	TRBJ1-5	-	-	CASSKNELLAQHF	TGTGCCAGCAGCAAAAACGAGCTATTAGCCCAGCATTTT
TRBV19	TRBJ2-1	-	-	CASSISKGSYNEQFF	TGTGCCAGTAGTATATCGAAGGGGTCCTACAATGAGCAGTTCTTC
TRBV19	TRBJ1-5	-	-	CASKGGGNSNQPQHF	TGTGCCAGTAAGGGAGGGGGGAATAGCAATCAGCCCCAGCATTTT
TRBV18	TRBJ1-5	TRBD1	once	CASSPGTGNQPQHF	TGTGCCAGCTCACCAGGGACAGGGAATCAGCCCCAGCATTTT
TRBV2	TRBJ1-5	-	-	CASRTGSNQPQHF	TGTGCCAGCAGAACGGGTAGCAATCAGCCCCAGCATTTT
TRBV11-2	TRBJ2-3	-	-	CASSNGTLYTDTQYF	TGTGCCAGCAGCAACGGGACACTTTACACAGATACGCAGTATTTT
TRBV4-1	TRBJ1-2	TRBD1	few	CASSQTQGRNYGYTF	TGCGCCAGCAGCCAAACACAGGGGCGTAACTATGGCTACACCTTC
TRBV30	TRBJ2-6	-	-	CAWFQGSANVLTF	TGTGCCTGGTTTCAGGGATCCGCCAACGTCCTGACTTTC
TRBV7-9	TRBJ2-1	TRBD1	-	CASSLGSVRTGGGVQFF	TGTGCCAGCAGCTTAGGGAGCGTCCGGACAGGAGGTGGCGTGCAGTTCTTC
TRBV5-1	TRBJ2-7	TRBD1	-	CASSRVSPGQGWYEQYF	TGCGCCAGCAGCCGAGTCTCACCGGGACAGGGGTGGTACGAGCAGTACTTC
TRBV10-1	TRBJ1-1	TRBD1	-	CASRQGGNTEAFF	TGCGCCAGCAGACAGGGGGGGAACACTGAAGCTTTCTTT